The 15 T cell receptor beta chains given below trace back to one sample, sequenced in a study of T cells in localized non-small cell lung cancer. The table came from immunoSEQ multiplex PCR; TCRdb's copy has only in-frame clones and leaves some out. Among around 500 clones listed, more than 25% were seen once. Here the sequenced sample was lung tumor tissue, taken before any cancer treatment. Source of these receptors: a woman aged 40-75 years with stage II squamous cell lung carcinoma.

This clone is categorized as large (0.1 to 1%). The V call is TRBV4-1, the J call TRBJ2-7; possible D gene TRBD2, 5 bases. V was shortened by 1 base and J by 0 bases, with 10 bases between the two germline ends. CDR1 is MGHRA, CDR2 YSYEKL, per germline. The length of the CDR3 is 15 residues. The CDR3 sequence: CASSQAGSPSYEQYF. CDR3 DNA: TGCGCCAGCAGCCAAGCGGGGTCCCCCTCCTACGAGCAGTACTTC.

This clone turned up a few times. J is TRBJ2-3 and V is TRBV6-8; no firm D call. With 5 bases removed from V and 4 bases from J, the gap between germline ends came to 13 bases. The CDR3 runs to 14 residues. The germline CDR1 and CDR2 sequences are MNHGY and SAAAGT. As DNA, the CDR3 is TGTGCCAGCAGTGCAGTCGTTGAGGCAGATACGCAGTATTTT. Translating it yields CASSAVVEADTQYF.

The chain employs TRBV5-1 and TRBJ1-6; D gene unclear. V dropped 2 bases and J dropped 8 bases, with 11 bases sitting between them. The CDR3 is 14 residues long. Per germline, CDR1 SGHRS and CDR2 YFSETQ. CDR3 loop: CASSFPGPYSPLHF. CDR3 in DNA: TGCGCCAGCAGCTTCCCGGGTCCTTATTCACCCCTCCACTTT. The entire variable domain, with the rest obtained from reference TRBV5-1 and TRBJ1-6, is as follows: KAGVTQTPRYLIKTRGQQVTLSCSPISGHRSVSWYQQTPGQGLQFLFEYFSETQRNKGNFPGRFSGRQFSNSRSEMNVSTLELGDSALYLCASSFPGPYSPLHFGNGTRLTVT.

V is TRBV9 and J is TRBJ1-1; unclear D gene. Germline lookup yields CDR1 SGDLS and CDR2 YYNGEE. Trimming took off 2 bases at V and 0 bases at J, with 17 bases between the two ends. This CDR3 is built from 17 residues. The chain's CDR3 is CASSVTITDYMNTEAFF. The CDR3 DNA follows: TGTGCCAGCAGCGTTACCATTACTGACTATATGAACACTGAAGCTTTCTTT.

The chain recombines TRBV6-8 with TRBJ2-5; unclear D gene. The CDR3 totals 13 residues. Looked up from germline, CDR1 is MNHGY and CDR2 is SAAAGT. The V end lost 5 bases, the J end lost 1 base, and 8 bases lay between the germline ends. CDR3 nucleotides: TGTGCCAGCAGTGCAGGAGCCCAAGAGACCCAGTACTTC. This sequence encodes CASSAGAQETQYF.

The chain uses TRBV6-7 and TRBJ2-1; TRBD2 is a possible D gene (5 bases). TRBV6-7 is noted as an ORF with a role that remains uncertain. CDR3 length: 12 amino acids. V was trimmed by 8 bases and J by 5 bases, leaving 10 bases between them. As DNA, the CDR3 is TGTGCCAGCCTGGACTCAAACAATGAGCAGTTCTTC. Translation gives CASLDSNNEQFF.

This clone turned up a few times. The chain carries TRBV28 and TRBJ2-2; no reliable D call. Germline CDR1 reads MDHEN; CDR2 reads SYDVKM. V was trimmed by 5 bases and J by 5 bases, leaving 18 bases between them. This CDR3 has 16 amino acids. CDR3 nucleotide sequence: TGTGCCAGCAGTCCCCCCGGCCCTGGTGGAACCGGGGAGCTGTTTTTT. Its translation is CASSPPGPGGTGELFF.

The rearrangement uses TRBV18 and TRBJ1-1; D remains ambiguous. Germline assignment: CDR1 KGHSH and CDR2 LQKENI. V lost 3 bases and J lost 6, with 11 bases in between. The CDR3 covers 13 residues. The CDR3 DNA sequence: TGTGCCAGCTCACCCGGAGTCGAGGCTGAAGCTTTCTTT. This gives the protein CASSPGVEAEAFF. The full variable domain, rest sourced from reference TRBV18 and TRBJ1-1, is NAGVMQNPRHLVRRRGQEARLRCSPMKGHSHVYWYRQLPEEGLKFMVYLQKENIIDESGMPKERFSAEFPKEGPSILRIQQVVRGDSAAYFCASSPGVEAEAFFGQGTRLTVV.

The J gene is TRBJ1-6, the V gene TRBV18; D is unclear. Germline V gives CDR1 KGHSH, CDR2 LQKENI. V was pared by 3 bases and J by 6 bases, with 3 bases between. The CDR3 loop spans 12 amino acids. In DNA form, the CDR3 reads TGTGCCAGCTCACCGAGTAATTCACCCCTCCACTTT. It is translated as CASSPSNSPLHF. Looking up the rest from reference TRBV18 and TRBJ1-6 gives the full variable domain: NAGVMQNPRHLVRRRGQEARLRCSPMKGHSHVYWYRQLPEEGLKFMVYLQKENIIDESGMPKERFSAEFPKEGPSILRIQQVVRGDSAAYFCASSPSNSPLHFGNGTRLTVT.

This clone is large by share. The chain uses TRBV9 and TRBJ2-7; no reliable D call. This CDR3 has 13 amino acids. Trimming pared 5 bases from V and 2 bases from J, leaving 11 bases between. Germline CDR1 and CDR2: SGDLS and YYNGEE. Here the CDR3 reads CASSDGSPYEQYF. As DNA, the CDR3 is TGTGCCAGCAGTGACGGCAGCCCCTACGAGCAGTACTTC.

The V call is TRBV18, the J call TRBJ2-4; D call uncertain. CDR1 KGHSH and CDR2 LQKENI come from the germline V gene. The CDR3 sequence is 16 residues long. Trimming left V 3 bases short and J 0 bases short, with 12 bases between. CDR3 region: CASSPYKILAKNIQYF. As DNA, the CDR3 is TGTGCCAGCTCACCCTACAAGATTCTAGCCAAAAACATTCAGTACTTC.

In its sample, this clone ranks as large. The chain uses TRBV11-3 and TRBJ2-5, with TRBD2 identical over 10 bases. Trimming at V came to 5 bases and at J to 7 bases, leaving 16 bases not matched to a gene. Germline-derived CDR1 and CDR2 are SGHNT and YENEEA. The CDR3 runs 17 residues. CDR3 loop: CASSLSTSGSSRMTQYF. The CDR3, as DNA: TGTGCCAGCAGCCTCTCGACTAGCGGGTCCTCTCGTATGACCCAGTACTTC.

The chain joins TRBV28 to TRBJ2-3; 7 bases fit TRBD1. After removal of 5 bases from V and 2 bases from J, the junction contained 7 bases not matched to a gene. CDR3 length: 15 residues. Germline CDR1 is MDHEN and CDR2 is SYDVKM. CDR3 protein: CASSPPTGLTDTQYF. The CDR3 DNA follows: TGTGCCAGCAGTCCCCCGACAGGGCTCACAGATACGCAGTATTTT.

This clone was observed a few times. The chain employs TRBV19 and TRBJ2-5, with TRBD2 identical over 12 bases. This CDR3 has 15 amino acids. Per the germline V gene, CDR1 is LNHDA and CDR2 is SQIVND (reference sequence). After removal of 6 bases from V and 4 bases from J, the junction contained 6 bases not matched to a gene. The CDR3 region has the DNA TGTGCCAGTAGAACCTCGGGACTAGCGGGAGAGACCCAGTACTTC. Translated: CASRTSGLAGETQYF.

This clone showed up just a few times. V usage is TRBV6-8 and J usage is TRBJ1-5, with D possibly matching TRBD1 (5 bases). This CDR3 spans 15 amino acids. Germline assignment: CDR1 MNHGY and CDR2 SAAAGT. V was cut by 2 bases and J by 1 base, with 9 bases left in between. The CDR3 loop reads CASSYGRASNQPQHF. CDR3 DNA sequence: TGTGCCAGCAGTTACGGCAGGGCGAGCAATCAGCCCCAGCATTTT.